The clone carrying this T cell receptor beta chain was picked up one time. Its antigen is undetermined. The sample originates from a study of OX40 agonist ivuxolimab in advanced cancers. The study, taken as a whole, reports: Clonal expansion from baseline to week 6 occurred in both CD4+ and CD8+ T cells.

The protocol was immunoSEQ multiplex PCR, while the TCRdb copy is restricted to in-frame clones and leaves out a portion. The sample gives about 77,000 clones, more than 80% of which show up once; 4% to 5% is in the top ten. Germline loops: CDR1 SGHRS, CDR2 YFSETQ. The CDR3 runs 13 residues. Trimming stripped 0 bases from V and 4 bases from J, with 7 bases between. The sequence came from an adult with an advanced solid tumor such as melanoma, head and neck, liver or kidney cancer. The material sequenced was CD4+ or CD8+ T cells sorted from blood, taken in a trial of the OX40 agonist ivuxolimab. The chain links TRBV5-1 to TRBJ1-2; D gene ambiguous. As DNA, the CDR3 is TGCGCCAGCAGCTTGGACAGATTCTATGGCTACACCTTC. Protein sequence: CASSLDRFYGYTF.